The rows below give T cell receptor beta chains drawn from one sample of a study of T cell responses to AZD1222 COVID-19 vaccine. Clones were read by immunoSEQ multiplex PCR, and TCRdb kept only the in-frame ones, dropping some. The repertoire holds roughly 100,000 clones, approximately 92% seen once, with about two fifths in the top ten. The sequences come from peripheral blood, collected 28 days after the second AZD1222 dose. These receptors all come from an adult who received the AZD1222 COVID-19 vaccine. Each CDR3 is given with its conserved first and last residue. A D gene is named only where the DNA matches it firmly. The size of a clone is reported for some rows only, either as once, few or many, or as a class for expanded clones.

V	D	size	J	CDR3	DNA
TRBV10-3	TRBD1	few	TRBJ2-7	CATRGGQGSYEQYF	TGTGCCACTCGGGGAGGACAGGGCTCCTACGAGCAGTACTTC
TRBV28	-	-	TRBJ1-5	CASSLYPQGTKPQHF	TGTGCCAGCAGTTTATATCCCCAGGGGACGAAGCCCCAGCATTTT
TRBV5-6	TRBD1	-	TRBJ2-7	CASSFGTGGSYEQYF	TGTGCCAGCAGCTTCGGGACAGGGGGATCCTACGAGCAGTACTTC
TRBV7-9	-	-	TRBJ2-7	CASSSMTVYEQYF	TGTGCCAGCAGCTCAATGACAGTTTACGAGCAGTACTTC
TRBV9	TRBD2	-	TRBJ2-1	CASSVVASGTGNEQFF	TGTGCCAGCAGCGTAGTGGCTAGCGGGACGGGGAATGAGCAGTTCTTC
TRBV6-5	-	-	TRBJ1-1	CASSPPSRVEAFF	TGTGCCAGCAGTCCCCCGTCCCGCGTTGAGGCTTTCTTT
TRBV9	-	-	TRBJ2-1	CASSVATQGWLAVDEQFF	TGTGCCAGCAGCGTAGCTACCCAAGGGTGGCTAGCAGTCGATGAGCAGTTCTTC
TRBV27	-	once	TRBJ2-1	CASSSRRASVAYNEQFF	TGTGCCAGCAGTTCTCGGAGGGCTAGCGTGGCCTACAATGAGCAGTTCTTC
TRBV25-1	-	-	TRBJ1-2	CASSDVWEGHGYTF	TGTGCCAGCAGTGATGTCTGGGAGGGTCATGGCTACACCTTC
TRBV3-1/TRBV3-2	-	-	TRBJ2-6	CASSHRGAGANVLTF	TGTGCCAGCAGCCACCGGGGAGCCGGGGCCAACGTCCTGACTTTC
TRBV25-1	TRBD2	-	TRBJ2-7	CASSSAGAYEQYF	TGTGCCAGCAGTTCAGCGGGAGCCTACGAGCAGTACTTC
TRBV10-3	TRBD1	-	TRBJ1-1	CAINPGQGVTEAFF	TGTGCCATCAACCCCGGACAGGGGGTGACTGAAGCTTTCTTT
TRBV7-2	TRBD2	-	TRBJ2-7	CASSLRASGTYEQYF	TGTGCCAGCAGCTTAAGGGCTAGCGGCACCTACGAGCAGTACTTC
TRBV10-2	-	-	TRBJ2-2	CASNRGGYTGELFF	TGCGCCAGCAATCGGGGTGGGTACACCGGGGAGCTGTTTTTT
TRBV7-6	-	-	TRBJ1-3	CASSLSRDFGNTIYF	TGTGCCAGCAGCTTAAGCAGGGACTTTGGAAACACCATATATTTT
TRBV28	-	-	TRBJ1-4	CASSSPGAATNEKLFF	TGTGCCAGCAGTTCCCCGGGGGCTGCAACTAATGAAAAACTGTTTTTT
TRBV19	-	-	TRBJ1-1	CASYQPGQSTEAFF	TGTGCCAGTTACCAGCCAGGACAGAGCACTGAAGCTTTCTTT
TRBV15	-	-	TRBJ2-2	CATGIGGWTGELFF	TGTGCCACAGGAATTGGGGGCTGGACCGGGGAGCTGTTTTTT
TRBV19	-	-	TRBJ1-2	CASSTGEGYGYTF	TGTGCCAGTAGTACGGGGGAAGGGTATGGCTACACCTTC
TRBV7-2	TRBD2	-	TRBJ2-7	CASSYKRDYEQYF	TGTGCCAGCAGCTACAAGCGGGACTACGAGCAGTACTTC
TRBV6-2/TRBV6-3	-	-	TRBJ1-1	CASSYPVLTEAFF	TGTGCCAGCAGTTACCCTGTTCTTACTGAAGCTTTCTTT
TRBV5-1	-	-	TRBJ2-1	CASSLGLSKGEQFF	TGCGCCAGCAGCTTGGGCCTCTCAAAGGGTGAGCAGTTCTTC
TRBV6-6	TRBD2	-	TRBJ2-1	CASSPTSGTYNEQFF	TGTGCCAGCAGTCCGACTAGCGGGACATACAATGAGCAGTTCTTC
TRBV6-1	-	-	TRBJ2-1	CASSDGRRIYNEQFF	TGTGCCAGCAGTGACGGACGGAGGATTTACAATGAGCAGTTCTTC
TRBV29-1	-	-	TRBJ2-7	CSVGSSPNEQYF	TGCAGCGTTGGGTCTAGCCCCAACGAGCAGTACTTC
TRBV7-2	-	-	TRBJ2-2	CASSLGGPANTGELFF	TGTGCCAGCAGCTTAGGGGGCCCGGCGAACACCGGGGAGCTGTTTTTT
TRBV24-1	TRBD1	-	TRBJ1-5	CATSETGTGGVSNQPQHF	TGTGCCACCAGTGAAACCGGGACAGGGGGGGTTAGCAATCAGCCCCAGCATTTT
TRBV7-9	TRBD1	-	TRBJ1-1	CASSFIQGRGTEAFF	TGTGCCAGCAGCTTCATACAGGGGAGAGGGACTGAAGCTTTCTTT
TRBV19	-	-	TRBJ2-6	CASTYVRTGANVLTF	TGTGCCAGTACATATGTAAGGACCGGGGCCAACGTCCTGACTTTC
TRBV6-5	-	-	TRBJ2-7	CATPGRLAYEQYF	TGTGCCACCCCAGGGCGGCTCGCCTACGAGCAGTACTTC
TRBV12-3/TRBV12-4	-	-	TRBJ1-4	CASSLGQFEKLFF	TGTGCCAGCAGTTTAGGACAGTTCGAAAAACTGTTTTTT
TRBV5-1	-	-	TRBJ1-4	CASSPEGGLGLFF	TGCGCCAGCAGCCCGGAAGGGGGGCTAGGACTGTTTTTT
TRBV28	-	-	TRBJ1-1	CASSLGALVAFF	TGTGCCAGCAGTTTGGGTGCCCTAGTAGCTTTCTTT
TRBV7-3	-	-	TRBJ2-3	CASSLRGRGGTDTQYF	TGTGCCAGCAGCTTACGGGGCCGAGGGGGCACAGATACGCAGTATTTT
TRBV7-2	-	-	TRBJ2-5	CASSFWGRETQYF	TGTGCCAGCAGCTTTTGGGGAAGGGAGACCCAGTACTTC
TRBV18	-	-	TRBJ2-5	CASSPQRQIRETQYF	TGTGCCAGCTCACCTCAACGACAGATACGAGAGACCCAGTACTTC
TRBV18	-	-	TRBJ1-1	CASSPQGLNTEAFF	TGTGCCAGCTCACCACAGGGGCTAAACACTGAAGCTTTCTTT
TRBV6-4	-	once	TRBJ2-3	CASSDGFVDTQYF	TGTGCCAGCAGTGACGGGTTCGTAGATACGCAGTATTTT
TRBV25-1	-	-	TRBJ1-4	CASSFKDMPKLFF	TGTGCCAGCAGCTTTAAGGACATGCCGAAACTGTTTTTT
TRBV29-1	-	once	TRBJ2-1	CSVVPGESSYNEQFF	TGCAGCGTTGTGCCGGGAGAGAGCTCCTACAATGAGCAGTTCTTC
TRBV7-2	-	-	TRBJ2-7	CASSFTAREQYF	TGTGCCAGCAGCTTTACGGCGAGGGAGCAGTACTTC
TRBV7-2	TRBD2	once	TRBJ2-1	CASSLRREGRNEQFF	TGTGCCAGCAGCTTGCGGCGGGAGGGTCGCAATGAGCAGTTCTTC
TRBV3-1/TRBV3-2	TRBD1	-	TRBJ2-7	CASSPPGQGTEQYF	TGTGCCAGCAGCCCGCCGGGACAGGGAACGGAGCAGTACTTC
TRBV19	-	-	TRBJ2-5	CASSMSGQQTQYF	TGTGCCAGTAGTATGAGCGGTCAACAGACCCAGTACTTC
TRBV7-2	-	-	TRBJ2-5	CASSPTGTGVRETQYF	TGTGCCAGCAGCCCGACGGGGACGGGAGTACGAGAGACCCAGTACTTC
TRBV9	-	-	TRBJ1-3	CASSANIFSGNTIYF	TGTGCCAGCAGCGCGAACATCTTCTCTGGAAACACCATATATTTT
TRBV18	-	-	TRBJ2-3	CASSPPRASGTDTQYF	TGTGCCAGCTCACCACCTCGGGCTAGCGGCACAGATACGCAGTATTTT
TRBV5-6	-	-	TRBJ2-7	CASSTRDWRHEQYF	TGTGCCAGCAGCACCCGGGACTGGAGACACGAGCAGTACTTC
TRBV7-2	TRBD1	-	TRBJ2-7	CASSVGGQRSYEQYF	TGTGCCAGCAGCGTAGGGGGACAGAGATCCTACGAGCAGTACTTC
TRBV7-9	-	-	TRBJ2-2	CASSLGSTGELFF	TGTGCCAGCAGCTTGGGTTCCACCGGGGAGCTGTTTTTT